The clone carrying this T cell receptor beta chain was counted a few times. Treatment in this sample: oral pan-JAK inhibitor, 5-10 mg twice daily. This sample is part of a study of CD8+ T cells in alopecia areata. The wider study: At a dose of 5 to 10 mg twice daily, oral tofacitinib was given to treated patients.

The authors extracted RNA and reverse transcribed it into cDNA as the sequencing template. Sequencing was performed with immunoSEQ multiplex PCR; in TCRdb, only in-frame clones are kept and a portion is missing. The data hold around 190,000 clones, with under 80% observed a single time. Trimming stripped 5 bases from V and 4 bases from J, with 21 bases between. CDR1 is SGHTA, CDR2 FQGNSA, per germline. The length of the CDR3 is 17 residues. The sequencing used CD4+ T cells sorted from blood, collected around week 49, from a patient treated with tofacitinib. This chain links TRBV7-2 with TRBJ2-1; TRBD1 might be the D (6 bases). The sequence derives from a human donor with alopecia areata. The CDR3 nucleotides read TGTGCCAGCAGCCTCCACAGGGTCGCAAATGTTTACAATGAGCAGTTCTTC. It translates to CASSLHRVANVYNEQFF.